Sequencing of this T cell receptor beta chain was carried out in a study of blood T cell repertoires in COVID-19. Germline CDR1 SGDLS, CDR2 YYNGEE. V gave up 0 bases and J gave up 4 bases, with 15 bases separating them. The CDR3 is made up of 16 amino acids. How the authors handled the data: Reference gene primer amplification in the assay estimated nucleated cell counts. Assay: immunoSEQ multiplex PCR; the TCRdb copy retains only in-frame clones and omits some. V, J and clone size were drawn from that table, and D and trimming were deduced from the DNA. This table has roughly 100,000 clones, 87% appearing once.

Sequencing was carried out using peripheral blood. This receptor was taken from a man in his forties or fifties with active COVID-19. The gene calls are TRBV9 and TRBJ2-3; D is perhaps TRBD2 (6 bases). CDR3 protein: CASSVGGDRRADTQYF. CDR3 nucleotide sequence: TGTGCCAGCAGCGTAGGAGGAGATAGGAGGGCAGATACGCAGTATTTT. The complete variable domain, with remaining parts taken from reference TRBV9 and TRBJ2-3, reads DSGVTQTPKHLITATGQRVTLRCSPRSGDLSVYWYQQSLDQGLQFLIQYYNGEERAKGNILERFSAQQFPDLHSELNLSSLELGDSALYFCASSVGGDRRADTQYFGPGTRLTVL.